This TCR beta chain was sequenced in a study of blood T cell repertoires in COVID-19. The CDR3 consists of 15 residues. Looked up from germline, CDR1 is MGHRA and CDR2 is YSYEKL. Trimming pared 0 bases from V and 1 base from J, leaving 9 bases between. This table comes from immunoSEQ multiplex PCR, and its TCRdb copy is limited to in-frame clones, with some not included. The repertoire holds roughly 670,000 clones, with 90% as singletons. The chain has TRBV4-1 and TRBJ1-1; D not resolved. The TCR sequence derives from a woman between 18 and 29 years old with acute or convalescent COVID-19. The sequencing input was peripheral blood. The chain's CDR3 is CASSQEALGNTEAFF. Written as DNA, the CDR3 is TGCGCCAGCAGCCAAGAAGCCCTAGGGAACACTGAAGCTTTCTTT.